Shown below are 21 T cell receptor beta chains from a single sample sequenced in a study of blood T cell repertoires in COVID-19. Profiled with immunoSEQ multiplex PCR; TCRdb holds only in-frame clones, not every one. The sample records around 370,000 clones, about 90% being singletons. Sequenced sample: peripheral blood. The receptors here all came from a woman under 30 who had recovered from COVID-19.

The chain employs TRBV7-8 and TRBJ1-2; 9 bases line up with TRBD1. The V and J ends lost 5 bases and 5 bases, in that order; junction bases with no gene match: 15. CDR1 and CDR2 (germline): SGHVS, FQNEAQ. CDR3 length: 17 residues. This CDR3 reads CASSRKGGQGSSYGYTF. CDR3 coding DNA: TGTGCCAGCAGCAGGAAAGGGGGACAGGGCTCCTCTTATGGCTACACCTTC.

The chain links TRBV20-1 to TRBJ2-3; D possibly corresponds to TRBD1 (6 bases). Looked up from germline, CDR1 is DFQATT and CDR2 is SNEGSKA (reference sequence). CDR3 size: 11 residues. The CDR3 region has the DNA TGCGGGGGCAGGGGCCCAGATACGCAGTATTTT. This gives the protein CGGRGPDTQYF.

This clone was counted a single time. The chain links TRBV4-3 to TRBJ2-3, with 7 positions matching TRBD1. Germline assignment: CDR1 LGHNA and CDR2 YSLEER. The CDR3 extends over 18 amino acids. The trim removed 1 base at V and 4 bases at J, leaving 14 bases unmatched. The CDR3 sequence: CASSQVNFFQGDPDTQYF. In DNA form, the CDR3 reads TGCGCCAGCAGCCAAGTCAATTTTTTTCAGGGGGACCCAGATACGCAGTATTTT.

The gene calls are TRBV5-1 and TRBJ2-2; 14 nucleotides agree with TRBD2. Germline CDR1 reads SGHRS; CDR2 reads YFSETQ. The CDR3 totals 17 residues. V gave up 4 bases and J gave up 4 bases; unmatched junction bases: 6. DNA for the CDR3: TGCGCCAGCAGCCTGACTAGCGGGAGGGCCAGCACCGGGGAGCTGTTTTTT. Translating it yields CASSLTSGRASTGELFF.

CDR3 sequence: CASSSAKADGEQFF. In nucleotides, the CDR3 is TGTGCCAGCAGCTCCGCGAAAGCGGACGGTGAGCAGTTCTTC. V is TRBV7-2 and J is TRBJ2-1; weak D call: TRBD2 (5 bases). Trimming shortened V by 4 bases and J by 9 bases, and 16 bases separated the two germline ends. Germline V CDR1 and CDR2: SGHTA, FQGNSA. The CDR3 has 14 amino acids.

The V gene is TRBV12-3 or TRBV12-4, the J gene TRBJ2-1; D might be TRBD1 (6 bases). V shed 7 bases and J shed 7 bases, with 11 bases lying between them. The CDR3 length is 12 residues. The DNA of the CDR3 is TGTGCCAGCAAACTGACAGGAAATGAGCAGTTCTTC. It codes for CASKLTGNEQFF.

The CDR3 loop is CASRGTGGTEKLFF. The DNA of the CDR3 is TGTGCCAGCAGAGGGACAGGGGGCACTGAAAAACTGTTTTTT. The chain employs TRBV6-5 and TRBJ1-4; 12 bases line up with TRBD1. With V trimmed by 6 bases and J by 7 bases, 3 bases remained unmatched. CDR3 size: 14 residues. Germline CDR1 MNHEY, CDR2 SVGAGI.

The V gene is TRBV28, the J gene TRBJ2-3; 8 nucleotides match TRBD2. Germline assignment: CDR1 MDHEN and CDR2 SYDVKM. With V trimmed by 6 bases and J by 3 bases, 11 bases remained unmatched. This CDR3 is 16 amino acids long. The CDR3 nucleotides read TGTGCCAGCAGCCGGCGGAGACTAGCGCGGACAGATACGCAGTATTTT. Translation: CASSRRRLARTDTQYF.

For the CDR3, the DNA is TGTGCCAGCAGTTCCCCTATGAGGACAGTGAACACTGAAGCTTTCTTT. Translation: CASSSPMRTVNTEAFF. The rearrangement joins TRBV28 to TRBJ1-1; TRBD1 might be the D (6 bases). CDR1 and CDR2 from the germline V gene are MDHEN and SYDVKM. The CDR3 is made up of 16 amino acids. Trimming removed 4 bases at V and 0 bases at J, with 15 bases between.

J is TRBJ1-2 and V is TRBV10-3; weak D call: TRBD1 (5 bases). Trimming took 7 bases from V and 6 from J, leaving 15 bases between them. The V gene's germline CDR1 is ENHRY and CDR2 SYGVKD. The CDR3 length is 13 residues. For the CDR3, the DNA is TGTGCCATCACCCCACAGGCCAGGGATGGCTACACCTTC. This encodes CAITPQARDGYTF.

This clone was seen more than once but under ten times. This rearrangement joins TRBV5-6 to TRBJ2-7, with D unclear. Germline V gene lookup returns CDR1 SGHDT and CDR2 YYEEEE. V shed 1 base and J shed 5 bases, with 10 bases lying between them. The CDR3 runs 13 residues. CDR3 coding DNA: TGTGCCAGCAGCTTGTGGAGTAGAAACGAGCAGTACGTC. Translation: CASSLWSRNEQYV.

The rearrangement joins TRBV19 to TRBJ1-1, with 9 bases identical to TRBD1. This CDR3 spans 14 amino acids. Germline V CDR1 and CDR2: LNHDA, SQIVND (reference sequence). J gave up 1 base and V 9 bases, and 6 bases lay outside the gene matches. The CDR3 reads CASYRGPGNTEAFF. The DNA for the CDR3 is TGTGCCAGCTACAGGGGGCCGGGGAACACTGAAGCTTTCTTT.

This chain uses TRBV6-6 with TRBJ1-2, with 7 bases identical to TRBD1. The CDR3 is made up of 14 amino acids. Trimming cost V 5 bases and J 6 bases; bases outside gene matches: 9. Germline assignment: CDR1 MNHNY and CDR2 SVGAGI (reference sequence). The CDR3 region is CASSRRQGFDGYTF. CDR3 nucleotide sequence: TGTGCCAGCAGTCGTCGACAGGGTTTCGATGGCTACACCTTC.

The rearrangement links TRBV5-1 to TRBJ2-1, with a possible D match to TRBD1 (6 bases). Germline-derived CDR1 and CDR2 are SGHRS and YFSETQ. The V end lost 1 base, the J end lost 8 bases, and 16 bases lay between the germline ends. The CDR3 sequence is 15 residues long. The CDR3 nucleotides are TGCGCCAGCAGCTTGCGACAGGCATTTGTCGATGAGCAGTTCTTC. Residues: CASSLRQAFVDEQFF.

This clone has only a few counts. V and J are TRBV5-4 and TRBJ1-2; 7 bases line up with TRBD1. V lost 5 bases to trimming and J lost 8 bases; unmatched junction nucleotides: 12. There are 14 residues in the CDR3. Germline CDR1 SGHNT, CDR2 YYREEE (reference sequence). The CDR3, as DNA: TGTGCCAGCAGTCGGGTAGAGGGGGCGTCGGGCTACACCTTC. Its protein is CASSRVEGASGYTF.

V and J are TRBV5-1 and TRBJ1-2; 10 nucleotides align to TRBD1. This CDR3 has 14 residues. Germline CDR1 reads SGHRS; CDR2 reads YFSETQ. Losses at the gene ends were 6 bases for V and 2 bases for J; bases not matched to a gene: 4. As DNA, the CDR3 is TGCGCCAGCAAACCGGGACAGGGGAACTATGGCTACACCTTC. Translation gives CASKPGQGNYGYTF.

The chain joins TRBV19 to TRBJ2-5; the D is unclear. Trimming removed 4 bases at V and 2 bases at J, with 11 bases between. This CDR3 is built from 14 residues. Germline loops: CDR1 LNHDA, CDR2 SQIVND (reference sequence). As DNA, the CDR3 is TGTGCCAGTAGTAGCGCTGTCCCACAAGAGACCCAGTACTTC. The encoded protein is CASSSAVPQETQYF.

This chain connects TRBV10-1 to TRBJ2-1; the match to TRBD2 covers 11 bases. The CDR3 is made up of 14 amino acids. With V trimmed by 2 bases and J by 7 bases, 1 base remained unmatched. Germline loops: CDR1 WNHNN, CDR2 SYGVQD (reference sequence). The CDR3 protein is CASSEGTSGNEQFF. The CDR3 nucleotides read TGCGCCAGCAGTGAGGGGACTAGCGGTAATGAGCAGTTCTTC.

This clone was observed a handful of times. The CDR3 loop reads CATNDWDRGLYGYTF. In nucleotides, the CDR3 is TGTGCCACCAACGATTGGGACAGGGGGCTCTACGGCTACACCTTC. The V and J genes are TRBV6-5 and TRBJ1-2, with 12 bases matching TRBD1. With V trimmed by 10 bases and J by 8 bases, 14 bases remained unmatched. Germline-derived CDR1 and CDR2 are MNHEY and SVGAGI. There are 15 residues in the CDR3.

The V call is TRBV18, the J call TRBJ1-1, with 8 positions matching TRBD1. The CDR3 extends over 14 amino acids. The V segment lost 3 bases and the J segment 4 bases; nucleotides outside the gene matches: 4. From germline, CDR1 is KGHSH and CDR2 LQKENI. This CDR3 reads CASSPNTGGTEAFF. CDR3 in DNA: TGTGCCAGCTCACCTAACACAGGGGGCACTGAAGCTTTCTTT. The full variable domain, its missing parts supplied by reference TRBV18 and TRBJ1-1, is NAGVMQNPRHLVRRRGQEARLRCSPMKGHSHVYWYRQLPEEGLKFMVYLQKENIIDESGMPKERFSAEFPKEGPSILRIQQVVRGDSAAYFCASSPNTGGTEAFFGQGTRLTVV.

The V gene is TRBV19, the J gene TRBJ1-2; 10 nucleotides align to TRBD1. This CDR3 has 16 amino acids. The germline gives CDR1 LNHDA, CDR2 SQIVND (reference sequence). Trimming at V came to 0 bases and at J to 8 bases, leaving 9 bases not matched to a gene. CDR3 nucleotide sequence: TGTGCCAGTAGTATAGATCTATCGGGGACAGGGGTCGGCTACACCTTC. It encodes CASSIDLSGTGVGYTF.